These T cell receptor beta chains were read from a single sample in a study of T cell changes during pregnancy in multiple sclerosis. The repertoire was sequenced with immunoSEQ multiplex PCR; TCRdb's copy has only in-frame clones and lacks some. The table records fewer than 60,000 clones, 90% to 95% of them present only once. Sample: CD8+ T cells from peripheral blood mononuclear cells, taken after pregnancy. Source of these receptors: a female donor with multiple sclerosis, enrolled in a pregnancy study. CDR3s leave out the opening cysteine and the closing phenylalanine or tryptophan. Fields, in order: V gene, CDR3 length, CDR3 protein.

v_gene: TRBV19
len: 16
CDR3aa: ASSMSRVDREFNYGYT

v_gene: TRBV15
len: 13
CDR3aa: ATSRASGYTGELF

v_gene: TRBV12-5
len: 10
CDR3aa: ASGSDSIGYT

v_gene: TRBV5-4
len: 12
CDR3aa: ASSNRFDRAGYT

v_gene: TRBV6-1
len: 12
CDR3aa: ASSEGQGGSEQY

v_gene: TRBV9
len: 12
CDR3aa: ASSAGGLNSPLH

v_gene: TRBV5-1
len: 12
CDR3aa: ASGEGGPYNEQF

v_gene: TRBV29-1
len: 8
CDR3aa: SVEHSGLF

v_gene: TRBV5-5
len: 13
CDR3aa: ASSSPGHRNTEAF

v_gene: TRBV4-1
len: 15
CDR3aa: ASSQELALGGRDTQY

v_gene: TRBV7-3
len: 14
CDR3aa: ASSLDGDRGTGELF

v_gene: TRBV19
len: 11
CDR3aa: ASSMGLNTEAF

v_gene: TRBV7-9
len: 13
CDR3aa: ASSGSGLYNYGYT

v_gene: TRBV5-1
len: 15
CDR3aa: ASSLEGHGSYNSPLH

v_gene: TRBV13
len: 14
CDR3aa: ASSLGPETGGQPQH

v_gene: TRBV9
len: 14
CDR3aa: ASSVGPATPNNEQF

v_gene: TRBV30
len: 14
CDR3aa: AWSVSLRGGSDTQY

v_gene: TRBV4-2
len: 14
CDR3aa: ASSQPGQMSSYEQY

v_gene: TRBV9
len: 13
CDR3aa: ASSVGRQSYNEQF

v_gene: TRBV19
len: 13
CDR3aa: ASSIAGGPLNEQF

v_gene: TRBV2
len: 14
CDR3aa: ASSDVAGGNTGELF

v_gene: TRBV19
len: 11
CDR3aa: ASSKTGITEAF

v_gene: TRBV6-5
len: 13
CDR3aa: ASSSPLERDYGYT

v_gene: TRBV30
len: 12
CDR3aa: ARSEAGVDNEQF

v_gene: TRBV4-1
len: 11
CDR3aa: ASSQVVEETQY

v_gene: TRBV18
len: 14
CDR3aa: ASSEDRATGANVLT

v_gene: TRBV27
len: 12
CDR3aa: ASSFGGAPDTQY

v_gene: TRBV4-1
len: 12
CDR3aa: ASSQSDRGSGYT

v_gene: TRBV6-5
len: 12
CDR3aa: ASSPSGEYQPQH

v_gene: TRBV5-6
len: 12
CDR3aa: ASSSGTALYEQY

v_gene: TRBV13
len: 13
CDR3aa: ASSPVAGGTYEQY

v_gene: TRBV19
len: 11
CDR3aa: ASTIGGGYGYT